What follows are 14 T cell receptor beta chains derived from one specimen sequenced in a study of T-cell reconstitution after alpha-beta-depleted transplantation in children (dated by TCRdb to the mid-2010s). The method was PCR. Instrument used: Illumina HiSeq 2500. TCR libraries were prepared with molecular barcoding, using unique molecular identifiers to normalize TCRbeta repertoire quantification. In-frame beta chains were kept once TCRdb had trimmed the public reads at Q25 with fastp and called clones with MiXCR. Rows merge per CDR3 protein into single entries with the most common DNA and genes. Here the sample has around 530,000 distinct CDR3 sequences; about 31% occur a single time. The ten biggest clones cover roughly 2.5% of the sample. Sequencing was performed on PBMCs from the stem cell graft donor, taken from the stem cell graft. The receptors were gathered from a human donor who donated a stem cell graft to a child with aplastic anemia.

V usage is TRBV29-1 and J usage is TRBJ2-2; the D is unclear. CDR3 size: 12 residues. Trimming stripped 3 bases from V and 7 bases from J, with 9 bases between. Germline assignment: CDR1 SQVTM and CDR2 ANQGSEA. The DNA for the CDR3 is TGCAGCGTTGAGCCCTCGGACGGGGAGCTGTTTTTT. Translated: CSVEPSDGELFF.

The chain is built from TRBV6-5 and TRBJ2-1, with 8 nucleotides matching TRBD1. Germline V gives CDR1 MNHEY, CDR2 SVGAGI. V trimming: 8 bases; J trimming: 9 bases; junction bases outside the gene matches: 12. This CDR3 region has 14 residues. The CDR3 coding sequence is TGTGCCAGCGATACTGGACAGGGTCAAGGTGAGCAGTTCTTC. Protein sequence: CASDTGQGQGEQFF.

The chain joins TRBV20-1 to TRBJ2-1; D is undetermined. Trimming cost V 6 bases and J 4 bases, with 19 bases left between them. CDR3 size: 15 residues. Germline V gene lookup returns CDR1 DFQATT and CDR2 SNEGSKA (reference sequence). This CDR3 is CSAPPTIWDYNEQFF. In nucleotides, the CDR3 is TGCAGTGCACCTCCGACCATTTGGGATTACAATGAGCAGTTCTTC.

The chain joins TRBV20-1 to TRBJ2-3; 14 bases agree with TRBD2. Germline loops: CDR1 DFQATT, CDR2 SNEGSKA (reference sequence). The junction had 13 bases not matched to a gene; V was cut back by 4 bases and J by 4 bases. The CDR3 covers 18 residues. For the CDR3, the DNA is TGCAGTGCTAACGACCTGGGACTAGCGGGAGTTGGAGCAGATACGCAGTATTTT. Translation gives CSANDLGLAGVGADTQYF.

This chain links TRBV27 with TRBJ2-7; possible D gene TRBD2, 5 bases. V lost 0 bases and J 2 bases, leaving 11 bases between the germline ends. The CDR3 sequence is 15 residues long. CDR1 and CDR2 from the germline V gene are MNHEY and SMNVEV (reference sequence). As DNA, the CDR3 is TGTGCCAGCAGTTTATCACTGGAGGCTGCCTACGAGCAGTACGTC. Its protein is CASSLSLEAAYEQYV.

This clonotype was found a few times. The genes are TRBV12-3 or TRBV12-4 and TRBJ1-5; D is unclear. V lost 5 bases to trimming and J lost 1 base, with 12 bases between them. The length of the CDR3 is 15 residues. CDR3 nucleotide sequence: TGTGCCAGCAGTCCACAGCGGCTGAGCAATCAGCCCCAGCATTTT. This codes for CASSPQRLSNQPQHF.

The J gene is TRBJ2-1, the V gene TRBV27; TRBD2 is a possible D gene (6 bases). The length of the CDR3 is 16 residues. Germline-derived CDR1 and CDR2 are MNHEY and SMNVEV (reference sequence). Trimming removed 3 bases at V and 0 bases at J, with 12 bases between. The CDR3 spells CASSLGAGSSYNEQFF. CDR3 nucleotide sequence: TGTGCCAGCAGTTTGGGTGCGGGGAGCTCCTACAATGAGCAGTTCTTC.

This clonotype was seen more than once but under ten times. The CDR3 DNA follows: TGCGCCAGCAGCCGGGCGGACAAAATTTGGGTTTACGAGCAGTACGTC. The encoded protein is CASSRADKIWVYEQYV. The rearrangement uses TRBV5-1 and TRBJ2-7; tentatively, D is TRBD1 (5 bases). Germline loops: CDR1 SGHRS, CDR2 YFSETQ. The CDR3 consists of 16 residues. With 4 bases removed from V and 4 bases from J, the gap between germline ends came to 21 bases.

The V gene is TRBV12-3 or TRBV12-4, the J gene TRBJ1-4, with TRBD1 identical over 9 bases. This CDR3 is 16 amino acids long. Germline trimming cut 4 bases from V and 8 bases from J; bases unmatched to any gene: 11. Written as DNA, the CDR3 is TGTGCCAGCAGTTCCGACGGGACAGGGACGGGAGAAAAACTGTTTTTT. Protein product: CASSSDGTGTGEKLFF.

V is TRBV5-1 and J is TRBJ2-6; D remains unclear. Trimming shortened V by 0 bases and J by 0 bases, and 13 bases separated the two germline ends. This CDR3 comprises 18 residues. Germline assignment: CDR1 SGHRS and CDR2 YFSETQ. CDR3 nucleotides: TGCGCCAGCAGCTTGGGACGGATTACCACCTCTGGGGCCAACGTCCTGACTTTC. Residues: CASSLGRITTSGANVLTF.

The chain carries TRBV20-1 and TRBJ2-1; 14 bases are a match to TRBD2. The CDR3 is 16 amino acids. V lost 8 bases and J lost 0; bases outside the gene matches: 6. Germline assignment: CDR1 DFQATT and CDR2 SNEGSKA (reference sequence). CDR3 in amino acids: CSLGTSGRSSYNEQFF. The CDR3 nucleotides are TGCAGTCTCGGGACTAGCGGGAGAAGCTCCTACAATGAGCAGTTCTTC.

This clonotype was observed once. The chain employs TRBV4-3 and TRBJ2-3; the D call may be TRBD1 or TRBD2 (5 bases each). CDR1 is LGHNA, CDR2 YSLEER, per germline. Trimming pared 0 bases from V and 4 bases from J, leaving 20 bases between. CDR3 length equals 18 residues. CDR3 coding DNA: TGCGCCAGCAGCCAAGATCTTGGGGCTCTCGAGAGGGCAGATACGCAGTATTTT. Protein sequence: CASSQDLGALERADTQYF.

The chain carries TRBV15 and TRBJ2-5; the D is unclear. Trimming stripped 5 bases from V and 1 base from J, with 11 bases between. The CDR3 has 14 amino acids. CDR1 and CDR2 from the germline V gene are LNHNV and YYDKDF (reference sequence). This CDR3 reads CATSRAKGQETQYF. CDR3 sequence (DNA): TGTGCCACCAGCCGAGCGAAGGGCCAAGAGACCCAGTACTTC. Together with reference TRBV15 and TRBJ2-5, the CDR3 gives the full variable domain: DAMVIQNPRYQVTQFGKPVTLSCSQTLNHNVMYWYQQKSSQAPKLLFHYYDKDFNNEADTPDNFQSRRPNTSFCFLDIRSPGLGDTAMYLCATSRAKGQETQYFGPGTRLLVL.

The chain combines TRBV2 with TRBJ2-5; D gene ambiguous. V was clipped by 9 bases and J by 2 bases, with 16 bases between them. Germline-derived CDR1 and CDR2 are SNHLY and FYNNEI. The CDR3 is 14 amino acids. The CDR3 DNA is TGTGCCAGTAGAACCCAGGCTAGACAAGAGACCCAGTACTTC. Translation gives CASRTQARQETQYF.